These 30 T cell receptor beta chains were all obtained from the same sample, sequenced in a study of T-cell reconstitution after alpha-beta-depleted transplantation in children (dated by TCRdb to 2016 to 2017). The library was obtained by PCR. The listed sequencing device is Illumina HiSeq 2500. Molecular barcoding was employed in the preparation of TCR libraries, with unique molecular identifiers being used to normalize TCRbeta repertoire quantification. TCRdb's own reprocessing of the public reads used fastp at Q25 and MiXCR and kept productive beta chains. Under each unique CDR3 protein, matching rows form one entry showing the most common genes and DNA. The sample contains approximately 350,000 distinct CDR3 sequences, around 15% of them found a single time. Jointly, the top ten make up around 43% of the sample. The treatment or condition label here, explained by the study, means: allogeneic hematopoietic cell transplantation with graft depleted of TCRalphabeta T cells and CD19 B cells.

The sample here was PBMCs, mostly from graft donor cells, taken 360 days after TCRalphabeta/CD19-depleted stem cell transplant. The receptor set was obtained from a male patient aged 2-15 years who had a stem cell transplant for acute lymphoblastic leukemia, so the T cells may come from the graft donor.

This clonotype was observed a few times. This chain links TRBV7-9 with TRBJ2-2; 10 bases fit TRBD2. This CDR3 comprises 15 residues. J was trimmed by 3 bases and V by 5 bases; bases with no gene match: 3. The germline V gene has CDR1 SEHNR and CDR2 FQNEAQ (reference sequence). The CDR3 here is CASSPAGGDTGELFF. CDR3 DNA sequence: TGTGCCAGCAGCCCAGCGGGAGGGGACACCGGGGAGCTGTTTTTT.

The CDR3 region has the DNA TGTGCCAGCAGGACGGTTCACTCTGGAAACACCATATATTTT. It translates to CASRTVHSGNTIYF. V and J are TRBV28 and TRBJ1-3; D gene ambiguous. The CDR3 covers 14 residues. The V gene's germline CDR1 is MDHEN and CDR2 SYDVKM. V was clipped by 6 bases and J by 0 bases, with 9 bases between them.

This clonotype was detected only a few times. The chain carries TRBV4-2 and TRBJ1-1; D unclear. V was pared by 4 bases and J by 6 bases, with 12 bases between. From germline, CDR1 is LGHNA and CDR2 YNFKEQ. CDR3 length equals 13 residues. The CDR3 region is CASSPSSDSEAFF. The CDR3 bases are TGTGCCAGCAGCCCGAGTTCCGATTCTGAAGCTTTCTTT.

This clonotype was observed a handful of times. This sequence joins TRBV12-3 or TRBV12-4 and TRBJ2-5; D assignment may be TRBD1 or TRBD2 (5 bases each). V lost 3 bases and J 0 bases, leaving 14 bases between the germline ends. The CDR3 runs to 16 residues. The DNA for the CDR3 is TGTGCCAGCAGTTTGTTCCGGGGACCGTACCAAGAGACCCAGTACTTC. It yields the protein CASSLFRGPYQETQYF.

V usage is TRBV12-3 or TRBV12-4 and J usage is TRBJ2-5, with TRBD2 identical over 7 bases. V trimming: 0 bases; J trimming: 5 bases; junction bases outside the gene matches: 6. This CDR3 comprises 15 residues. In DNA, the CDR3 is TGTGCCAGCAGTTTAGCGGGAGGGCCGAGTGAGACCCAGTACTTC. It specifies CASSLAGGPSETQYF.

This clonotype was seen more than once but under ten times. V usage is TRBV7-3 and J usage is TRBJ2-5; 7 nucleotides agree with TRBD1. Germline V gives CDR1 SGHTA, CDR2 FQGTGA. V lost 5 bases, J lost 1 base, and 7 bases stayed unmatched. This CDR3 region has 15 residues. The CDR3 loop is CASSPGNRGQETQYF. The CDR3 nucleotides read TGTGCCAGCAGCCCAGGGAACAGGGGCCAAGAGACCCAGTACTTC.

The genes are TRBV28 and TRBJ2-5; 11 bases match TRBD2. With V trimmed by 5 bases and J by 4 bases, 12 bases remained unmatched. The CDR3 runs 17 residues. Germline V CDR1 and CDR2: MDHEN, SYDVKM. CDR3 residues: CASSGSSGRSNRETQYF. DNA for the CDR3: TGTGCCAGCAGTGGGTCTAGCGGGAGGTCAAATCGAGAGACCCAGTACTTC.

This clonotype came up a few times. The chain uses TRBV12-3 or TRBV12-4 and TRBJ1-1, with 7 positions matching TRBD1. The CDR3 runs 15 residues. The trim removed 5 bases at V and 1 base at J, leaving 7 bases unmatched. This CDR3 reads CASSPHRGWNTEAFF. In DNA, the CDR3 is TGTGCCAGCAGTCCCCACAGGGGCTGGAACACTGAAGCTTTCTTT.

The chain joins TRBV7-6 to TRBJ2-1; 7 bases match TRBD2. Germline V CDR1 and CDR2: SGHVS, FNYEAQ. V shed 6 bases, J shed 7 bases, and the junction held 12 bases outside the gene matches. The CDR3 runs 15 residues. As DNA, the CDR3 is TGTGCCAGCAGGGCCTTAATGGGAGGGCAGAATGAGCAGTTCTTC. It is translated as CASRALMGGQNEQFF.

V usage is TRBV6-1 and J usage is TRBJ2-7; 8 bases line up with TRBD1. The CDR3 is made up of 17 amino acids. Germline V gene lookup returns CDR1 MNHNS and CDR2 SASEGT. The J segment lost 7 bases and the V segment lost 6 bases, leaving 20 bases of the junction unmatched. DNA for the CDR3: TGTGCCAGCAGCTTGAGCCTAAACCGGGACAGGCTTGGGGAGCAGTACTTC. Amino acid sequence: CASSLSLNRDRLGEQYF.

The genes are TRBV6-1 and TRBJ1-6, with 10 bases fitting TRBD1. The germline V gene has CDR1 MNHNS and CDR2 SASEGT. The CDR3 is 14 amino acids. Losses at the gene ends were 8 bases for V and 6 bases for J; bases not matched to a gene: 4. The DNA of the CDR3 is TGTGCCAGCGCCTGGACAGGGGGTAATTCACCCCTCCACTTT. Residues: CASAWTGGNSPLHF.

At least ten counts were recorded for this clonotype. One end of the junction fails to match germline, which may point to a read error. J is TRBJ1-1 and V is TRBV7-7; 7 bases map to TRBD1. The germline V gene encodes CDR1 SSHAT and CDR2 FNYEAQ (reference sequence). This CDR3 region has 15 residues. The CDR3 region is CASSFQTGMDTEAFF. CDR3 in DNA: TGTGCTAGCAGCTTCCAGACAGGGATGGACACTGAAGCTTTCTTT.

At least ten counts were recorded for this clonotype. The chain couples TRBV6-5 to TRBJ2-3, with 9 positions matching TRBD2. CDR1 is MNHEY, CDR2 SVGAGI, per germline. Trimming removed 3 bases from V and 5 bases from J; junction bases left unmatched: 6. The CDR3 sequence is 15 residues long. CDR3 coding DNA: TGTGCCAGCAGTTATGGCGGGAGGGCGAAAGATACGCAGTATTTT. Protein: CASSYGGRAKDTQYF.

The chain recombines TRBV9 with TRBJ1-1; perhaps TRBD1 as D (6 bases). Trimming pared 2 bases from V and 3 bases from J, leaving 11 bases between. Looked up from germline, CDR1 is SGDLS and CDR2 is YYNGEE. This CDR3 contains 14 residues. CDR3 nucleotide sequence: TGTGCCAGCAGCGTGGGGGGCGCAGACACTGAAGCTTTCTTT. The encoded protein is CASSVGGADTEAFF.

The chain is built from TRBV4-1 and TRBJ2-1, with 10 nucleotides matching TRBD2. Looked up from germline, CDR1 is MGHRA and CDR2 is YSYEKL. V shed 0 bases and J 7 bases; nucleotides not matched to a gene: 12. This CDR3 spans 18 amino acids. The CDR3 sequence: CASSQEFGASGRGNEQFF. The DNA for the CDR3 is TGCGCCAGCAGCCAAGAGTTCGGGGCTAGCGGGAGAGGAAATGAGCAGTTCTTC.

In this sample, this clonotype turned up a few times. At one boundary the junction diverges from the germline segment, which might be a read error. The chain recombines TRBV29-1 with TRBJ1-2; D ambiguous. The CDR3 runs to 8 residues. CDR1 is SQVTM and CDR2 is ANQGSEA in the germline V gene. Here the CDR3 reads CSVGPENF. CDR3 bases: TGCAGCGTTGGGCCGGAGAACTTC. Based on the CDR3 plus reference TRBV29-1 and TRBJ1-2, the full variable domain is SAVISQKPSRDICQRGTSLTIQCQVDSQVTMMFWYRQQPGQSLTLIATANQGSEATYESGFVIDKFPISRPNLTFSTLTVSNMSPEDSSIYLCSVGPENFGSGTRLTVV.

This clonotype was seen ten or more times. V usage is TRBV24-1 and J usage is TRBJ2-2; D tentatively reads TRBD1 or TRBD2 (6 bases each). Germline loops: CDR1 KGHDR, CDR2 SFDVKD. V was clipped by 1 base and J by 5 bases, with 13 bases between them. The length of the CDR3 is 16 residues. Written as DNA, the CDR3 is TGTGCCACCAGTGATTTCACGGGGGCTGGGACCGGGGAGCTGTTTTTT. Translating it yields CATSDFTGAGTGELFF.

The chain has TRBV4-2 and TRBJ2-3; TRBD1 agrees at 8 bases. Germline V gene sequence: CDR1 LGHNA, CDR2 YNFKEQ. This CDR3 has 15 amino acids. After removal of 4 bases from V and 3 bases from J, the junction contained 6 bases not matched to a gene. The CDR3 nucleotides are TGTGCCAGCAGCCCCTCAGGGGGCCGGACAGATACGCAGTATTTT. It encodes CASSPSGGRTDTQYF.

This clonotype was found a few times. The chain is built from TRBV12-3 or TRBV12-4 and TRBJ2-1; 13 bases line up with TRBD2. V trimming: 4 bases; J trimming: 8 bases; junction bases outside the gene matches: 11. The CDR3 covers 17 residues. The CDR3, as DNA: TGTGCCAGCAGTTCGTACCTCGGGACTAGCGGGATCCATGAGCAGTTCTTC. This encodes CASSSYLGTSGIHEQFF.

This clonotype was found a few times. The chain carries TRBV10-3 and TRBJ1-1, with a tentative D call TRBD1 (5 bases). Deletions cut 6 bases from V and 5 bases from J, with 10 bases between. Germline V CDR1 and CDR2: ENHRY, SYGVKD. This CDR3 has 12 amino acids. The CDR3 bases are TGTGCCATCAGCTGGGACGGGACTGAAGCTTTCTTT. It specifies CAISWDGTEAFF.

The V call is TRBV5-1, the J call TRBJ2-5; no firm D call. The CDR3 spans 13 residues. Trimming removed 1 base from V and 5 bases from J, with 9 bases in between. Per germline, CDR1 SGHRS and CDR2 YFSETQ. This CDR3 reads CASSLNIRETQYF. In DNA, the CDR3 is TGCGCCAGCAGCTTGAACATACGGGAGACCCAGTACTTC.

J is TRBJ2-3 and V is TRBV9, with no clear D. There are 14 residues in the CDR3. Deletions cut 4 bases from V and 5 bases from J, with 14 bases between. From germline, CDR1 is SGDLS and CDR2 YYNGEE. CDR3 sequence: CASSFTSSRDTQYF. CDR3 DNA: TGTGCCAGCAGCTTCACATCCTCGCGAGATACGCAGTATTTT.

The chain joins TRBV7-9 to TRBJ2-2; D gene uncertain. Trimming removed 5 bases at V and 7 bases at J, with 20 bases between. The CDR3 contains 16 residues. Germline CDR1 and CDR2: SEHNR and FQNEAQ (reference sequence). Here the CDR3 reads CASSPVKAPNVGELFF. The CDR3 DNA reads TGTGCCAGCAGCCCGGTCAAAGCGCCAAACGTCGGGGAGCTGTTTTTT.

This clonotype was seen many times. CDR3 nucleotides: TGTGCCAGCAGTCGGACAGGGGACTATGGCTACACCTTC. Residues: CASSRTGDYGYTF. J is TRBJ1-2 and V is TRBV28; 9 positions agree with TRBD1. V was clipped by 5 bases and J by 3 bases; unmatched bases: 1. The CDR3 is 13 residues long. The V gene's germline CDR1 is MDHEN and CDR2 SYDVKM.

This clonotype was detected only a few times. The chain is built from TRBV5-1 and TRBJ2-7; D might be TRBD2 (5 bases). Germline lookup yields CDR1 SGHRS and CDR2 YFSETQ. This CDR3 is built from 13 residues. Deletions cut 4 bases from V and 6 bases from J, with 14 bases between. The chain's CDR3 is CASSTGRILEQYF. As DNA, the CDR3 is TGCGCCAGCAGCACGGGAAGGATCCTCGAGCAGTACTTC.

V usage is TRBV27 and J usage is TRBJ2-3, with TRBD1 identical over 10 bases. V lost 8 bases and J lost 9; bases outside the gene matches: 8. The CDR3 has 13 amino acids. The germline V gene encodes CDR1 MNHEY and CDR2 SMNVEV (reference sequence). The CDR3 nucleotides read TGTGCCAGCTTGGACAGGGGGAAAGGAACGCAGTATTTT. This translates into CASLDRGKGTQYF.

The chain joins TRBV28 to TRBJ2-1; TRBD2 matches 12 bases. The CDR3 sequence is 21 residues long. CDR1 MDHEN and CDR2 SYDVKM come from the germline V gene. J gave up 3 bases and V 6 bases, and 21 bases lay outside the gene matches. CDR3 region: CASSHPRPGLAGLRDYNEQFF. CDR3 in DNA: TGTGCCAGCAGCCATCCCCGACCGGGACTAGCGGGCTTGAGGGACTACAATGAGCAGTTCTTC.

The rearrangement uses TRBV3-1 and TRBJ2-1; a weak D match, TRBD2 (5 bases). This CDR3 comprises 15 residues. Germline V gene data show CDR1 as LGHDT and CDR2 as YNNKEL (reference sequence). V lost 4 bases and J 2 bases, leaving 12 bases between the germline ends. The CDR3, as DNA: TGTGCCAGCAGCCGAGAACTAGTCCCCTACAATGAGCAGTTCTTC. Protein: CASSRELVPYNEQFF.

The chain combines TRBV4-2 with TRBJ2-5; D may be TRBD1 (5 bases). V was clipped by 0 bases and J by 2 bases, with 13 bases between them. The CDR3 is 16 residues long. Germline CDR1 LGHNA, CDR2 YNFKEQ. Here the CDR3 reads CASSQDRWAGQETQYF. The DNA of the CDR3 is TGTGCCAGCAGCCAAGATAGGTGGGCAGGGCAAGAGACCCAGTACTTC.

The table lists this clonotype with many counts. The gene calls are TRBV27 and TRBJ2-3; D is unclear. The CDR3 extends over 14 amino acids. With 6 bases removed from V and 0 bases from J, the gap between germline ends came to 10 bases. CDR1 MNHEY and CDR2 SMNVEV come from the germline V gene (reference sequence). The DNA of the CDR3 is TGTGCCAGCAGAGTCCAGCACAGCACAGATACGCAGTATTTT. Amino acids: CASRVQHSTDTQYF.